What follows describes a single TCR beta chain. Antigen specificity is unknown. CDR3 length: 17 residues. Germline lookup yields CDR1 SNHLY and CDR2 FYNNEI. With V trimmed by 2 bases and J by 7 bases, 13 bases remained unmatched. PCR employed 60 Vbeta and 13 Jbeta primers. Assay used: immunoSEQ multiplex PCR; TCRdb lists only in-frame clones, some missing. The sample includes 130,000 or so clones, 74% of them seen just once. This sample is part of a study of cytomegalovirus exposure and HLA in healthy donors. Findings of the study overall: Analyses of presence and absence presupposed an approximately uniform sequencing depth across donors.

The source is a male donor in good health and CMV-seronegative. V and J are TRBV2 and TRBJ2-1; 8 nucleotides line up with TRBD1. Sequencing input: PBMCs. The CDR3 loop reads CASSETLDRVVNNEQFF. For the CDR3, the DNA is TGTGCCAGCAGTGAAACCCTGGACAGGGTGGTTAATAATGAGCAGTTCTTC.